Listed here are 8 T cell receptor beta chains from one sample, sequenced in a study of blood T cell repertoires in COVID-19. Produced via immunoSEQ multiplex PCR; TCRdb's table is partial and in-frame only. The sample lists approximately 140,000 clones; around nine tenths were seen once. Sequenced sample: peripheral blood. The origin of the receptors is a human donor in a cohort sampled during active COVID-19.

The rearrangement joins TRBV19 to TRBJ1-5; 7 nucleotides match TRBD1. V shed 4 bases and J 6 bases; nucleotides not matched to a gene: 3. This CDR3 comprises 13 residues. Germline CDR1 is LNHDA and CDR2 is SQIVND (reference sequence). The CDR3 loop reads CASSTDRSQPQHF. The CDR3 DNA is TGTGCCAGTAGTACGGACAGGAGTCAGCCCCAGCATTTT. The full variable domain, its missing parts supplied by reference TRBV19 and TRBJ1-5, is DGGITQSPKYLFRKEGQNVTLSCEQNLNHDAMYWYRQDPGQGLRLIYYSQIVNDFQKGDIAEGYSVSREKKESFPLTVTSAQKNPTAFYLCASSTDRSQPQHFGDGTRLSIL.

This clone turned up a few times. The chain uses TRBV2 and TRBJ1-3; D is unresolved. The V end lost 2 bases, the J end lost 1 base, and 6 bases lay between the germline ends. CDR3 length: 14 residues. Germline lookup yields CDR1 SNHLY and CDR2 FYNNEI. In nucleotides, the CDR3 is TGTGCCAGCAGTGAATCCGGTTCTGGAAACACCATATATTTT. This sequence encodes CASSESGSGNTIYF. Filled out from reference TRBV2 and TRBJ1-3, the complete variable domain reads EPEVTQTPSHQVTQMGQEVILRCVPISNHLYFYWYRQILGQKVEFLVSFYNNEISEKSEIFDDQFSVERPDGSNFTLKIRSTKLEDSAMYFCASSESGSGNTIYFGEGSWLTVV.

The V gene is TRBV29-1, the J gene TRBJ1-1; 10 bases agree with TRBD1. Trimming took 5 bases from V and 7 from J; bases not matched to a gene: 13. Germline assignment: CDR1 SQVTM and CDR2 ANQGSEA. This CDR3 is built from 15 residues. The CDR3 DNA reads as TGCAGCGTTTACCCCTCCACCGGGACAGGGGTTGAAGCTTTCTTT. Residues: CSVYPSTGTGVEAFF.

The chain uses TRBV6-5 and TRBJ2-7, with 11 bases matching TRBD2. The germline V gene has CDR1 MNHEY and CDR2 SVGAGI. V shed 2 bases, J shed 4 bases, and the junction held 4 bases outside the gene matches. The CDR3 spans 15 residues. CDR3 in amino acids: CASSYEVAGGYEQYF. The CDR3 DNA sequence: TGTGCCAGCAGTTACGAGGTAGCGGGAGGGTACGAGCAGTACTTC.

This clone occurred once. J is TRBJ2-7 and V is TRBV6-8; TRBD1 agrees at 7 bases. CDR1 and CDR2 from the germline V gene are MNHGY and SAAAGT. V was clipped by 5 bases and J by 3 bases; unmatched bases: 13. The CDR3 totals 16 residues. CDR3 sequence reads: CASSTPGTVAFYEQYF. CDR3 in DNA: TGTGCCAGCAGTACGCCCGGGACAGTGGCTTTCTACGAGCAGTACTTC.

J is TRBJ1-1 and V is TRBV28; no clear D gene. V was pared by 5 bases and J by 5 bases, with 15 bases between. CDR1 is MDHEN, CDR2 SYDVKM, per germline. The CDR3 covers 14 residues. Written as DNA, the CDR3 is TGTGCCAGCAGTATCAATAATCCGGGGACTGAAGCTTTCTTT. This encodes CASSINNPGTEAFF.

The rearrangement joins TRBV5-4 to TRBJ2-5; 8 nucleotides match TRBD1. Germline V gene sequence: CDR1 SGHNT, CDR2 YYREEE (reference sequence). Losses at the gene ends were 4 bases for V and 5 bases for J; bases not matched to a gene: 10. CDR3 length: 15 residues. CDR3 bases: TGTGCCAGCAGCGGAGACAGGGGTCGAGGGGAGACCCAGTACTTC. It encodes CASSGDRGRGETQYF.

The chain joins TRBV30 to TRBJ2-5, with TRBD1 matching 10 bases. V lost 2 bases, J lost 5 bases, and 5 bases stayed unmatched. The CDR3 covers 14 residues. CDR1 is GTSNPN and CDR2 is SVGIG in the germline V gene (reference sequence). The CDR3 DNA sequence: TGTGCCTGGAGTAAGGGACAGGGGAGGGAGACCCAGTACTTC. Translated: CAWSKGQGRETQYF.